The rows below give T cell receptor beta chains drawn from one sample of a study of PD-1 blockade in classical Hodgkin lymphoma. The method was immunoSEQ multiplex PCR; TCRdb's version includes in-frame clones alone and lacks a portion of them. The table has about 28,000 clones, 83% seen once; the top ten hold about 20%. The material was peripheral blood mononuclear cells (PBMCs), obtained before the second cycle of nivolumab. The receptors shown here come from a human donor with classical Hodgkin lymphoma. Each CDR3 is given with its conserved first and last residue. D genes are given only for firm matches. Rows give clone size only sometimes, using once, few, many, or a class for an expanded clone.

abundance,v_gene,j_gene,d_gene,CDR3nt,CDR3aa
few,TRBV7-2,TRBJ1-5,-,TGTGCCAGCAGCTTAGAGCTAAGCAATCAGCCCCAGCATTTT,CASSLELSNQPQHF
-,TRBV11-2,TRBJ2-2,-,TGTGCCAGCAGCTTAGTACTGGGCGGCGGGGAGCTGTTTTTT,CASSLVLGGGELFF
-,TRBV29-1,TRBJ1-2,-,TGCAGCTCCGAGGGGGGTAATGGCTACACCTTC,CSSEGGNGYTF
-,TRBV4-3,TRBJ1-6,-,TGCGCCAGCAGCCAAGTCAGGGTAGAGTCACCCCTCCACTTT,CASSQVRVESPLHF
once,TRBV7-9,TRBJ2-2,-,TGTGCCAGCAGCCCCCCCGCTACCGGGGAGCTGTTTTTT,CASSPPATGELFF
-,TRBV7-3,TRBJ1-2,-,TGTGCCAGCAGCTTACATCCACGGGCTAACTATGGCTACACCTTC,CASSLHPRANYGYTF
-,TRBV30,TRBJ2-5,TRBD1,TGTGCCTGGACGGAGGACAGGGTTTATCGGGAGACCCAGTACTTC,CAWTEDRVYRETQYF
few,TRBV4-2,TRBJ1-2,-,TGTGCCAGCAGCCAGGAAGGGGATGGCTACACCTTC,CASSQEGDGYTF
few,TRBV10-3,TRBJ1-1,-,TGCGCCAGCACGGGGGGGTTAGTTTGGACTGAAGCTTTCTTT,CASTGGLVWTEAFF
-,TRBV7-7,TRBJ2-5,TRBD1,TGTGCCAACAGCTTAGACAGGGCAGAGACCCAGTACTTC,CANSLDRAETQYF
-,TRBV7-9,TRBJ2-2,-,TGTGCCGGAGGGGGCCAGGTGGGCACCGGGGAGCTGTTTTTT,CAGGGQVGTGELFF
-,TRBV7-9,TRBJ1-2,-,TGTGCCAGCAGTCCACAGGGTTTCAGTGGCTACACCTTC,CASSPQGFSGYTF
-,TRBV29-1,TRBJ2-2,-,TGCAGCGTAAGGTGGGGGCCGGTGGGGGAGCTGTTTTTT,CSVRWGPVGELFF
-,TRBV6-1,TRBJ2-2,TRBD1,TGTGCCAGCAGACCCGGGACAGGGAGGACCGGGGAGCTGTTTTTT,CASRPGTGRTGELFF
-,TRBV11-2,TRBJ1-5,-,TGTGCCAGCAGCTTAGGGCCCCACCGAAGGGGAAGCAATCAGCCCCAGCATTTT,CASSLGPHRRGSNQPQHF
-,TRBV29-1,TRBJ1-3,-,TGCAGCGTTCCTGGCTCTGGAAACACCATATATTTT,CSVPGSGNTIYF
few,TRBV2,TRBJ1-1,TRBD1,TGTGCCAGCAGAGCGGACAGGGAAGGTAAAGCTTTCTTT,CASRADREGKAFF
-,TRBV2,TRBJ2-5,-,TGTGCCAGCAGTAACCAAGAGACCCAGTACTTC,CASSNQETQYF
-,TRBV5-4,TRBJ1-3,-,TGTGCCAGCAGCTACAAGGGGCTCATCTCTGGAAACACCATATATTTT,CASSYKGLISGNTIYF
-,TRBV7-6,TRBJ2-2,TRBD1,TGTGCCAGCAGCTTAGCGATCGGGACAGGGAATCTGAACACCGGGGAGCTGTTTTTT,CASSLAIGTGNLNTGELFF
-,TRBV4-1,TRBJ2-7,-,TGCGCCAGCAGCCAATACGGCAGCAAAAGCTCCTACGAGCAGTACTTC,CASSQYGSKSSYEQYF
-,TRBV5-6,TRBJ2-2,TRBD1,TGTGCCAGCAGCGGACAGGGAAATCCCACCGGGGAGCTGTTTTTT,CASSGQGNPTGELFF
-,TRBV5-4,TRBJ2-3,-,TGTGCCAGCAGCTTGGAGGCAGGCACAGATACGCAGTATTTT,CASSLEAGTDTQYF
-,TRBV11-3,TRBJ2-1,-,TGTGCCAGCAGCACCGCTAGGGGGTCCTACAATGAGCAGTTCTTC,CASSTARGSYNEQFF
-,TRBV4-2,TRBJ2-5,-,TGTGCCAGCAGCCAAGGGGTGACCCAGTACTTC,CASSQGVTQYF
-,TRBV6-6,TRBJ2-4,-,TGTGCCAGCAGTCTAATCACAGGGTCGGCCAAAAACATTCAGTACTTC,CASSLITGSAKNIQYF
-,TRBV18,TRBJ1-2,-,TGTGCCAGCTCACCAATTCCACAGATCTATGGCTACACCTTC,CASSPIPQIYGYTF
-,TRBV7-2,TRBJ2-1,TRBD2,TGTGCCAGCAGCCCGGGACTACCGATTGGCAATGAGCAGTTCTTC,CASSPGLPIGNEQFF
-,TRBV2,TRBJ1-2,-,TGTGCCAGCAGTGACGACCTGGAGAACTATGGCTACACCTTC,CASSDDLENYGYTF
-,TRBV4-2,TRBJ1-1,-,TGTGCCAGCAGCCAAGATCACGTGGGAACTGAAGCTTTCTTT,CASSQDHVGTEAFF
-,TRBV10-2,TRBJ2-7,TRBD1,TGCGCCAGCAGTGACCCGGGACAGGGGGCCTACGAGCAGTACTTC,CASSDPGQGAYEQYF
-,TRBV5-4,TRBJ2-3,TRBD2,TGTGCCAGCAGCTTGGGCGTAGCGGGGGCCCCCCTAGGAGATACGCAGTATTTT,CASSLGVAGAPLGDTQYF
few,TRBV7-9,TRBJ1-2,-,TGTGCCAGCAGCTTAGCAGGCTACTATGGCTACACCTTC,CASSLAGYYGYTF
-,TRBV7-2,TRBJ1-6,-,TGTGCCAGCAGCACAGAGGGGGGGACGGGACCCCTCCACTTT,CASSTEGGTGPLHF
-,TRBV7-3,TRBJ1-1,-,TGTGCCAGCAGCTTATCCCGGAACACTGAAGCTTTCTTT,CASSLSRNTEAFF
-,TRBV4-3,TRBJ2-6,-,TGCGCCAGCAGCCAAGAGCGGGGTGGGGCCAACGTCCTGACTTTC,CASSQERGGANVLTF
-,TRBV7-8,TRBJ2-1,TRBD2,TGTGCCAGCAGCTTACTAGCGGGAGAAGAAATTGAGCAGTTCTTC,CASSLLAGEEIEQFF
-,TRBV4-3,TRBJ2-7,TRBD2,TGCGCCAGCAGCCAAGAATTCGCTAGCGGGAGCGAGCAGTACTTC,CASSQEFASGSEQYF
-,TRBV19,TRBJ2-7,TRBD2,TGTGCCAGTAACCCCGGGGACTACCACTACGAGCAGTACTTC,CASNPGDYHYEQYF
-,TRBV4-2,TRBJ2-7,TRBD1,TGTGCCAGCAGCCGGGACAGGGCCACCTACGAGCAGTACTTC,CASSRDRATYEQYF
-,TRBV7-9,TRBJ2-1,TRBD2,TGTGCCAGCAGCTCGACTAGCGGGGGGGCTTGGGAGCAGTTCTTC,CASSSTSGGAWEQFF
-,TRBV4-1,TRBJ1-2,TRBD1,TGCGCCAGCAGCCAAGACACAGGGGACTATGGCTACACCTTC,CASSQDTGDYGYTF
-,TRBV2,TRBJ2-2,-,TGTGCCAGCAGTGCGGACTATTATACCGGGGAGCTGTTTTTT,CASSADYYTGELFF
-,TRBV28,TRBJ1-1,-,TGTGCCAGCAGGGCCGTAGGCACTGAAGCTTTCTTT,CASRAVGTEAFF
-,TRBV4-3,TRBJ1-1,-,TGCGCCAGCAGCCAAGAGGGACGGGACACTGAAGCTTTCTTT,CASSQEGRDTEAFF
-,TRBV25-1,TRBJ1-3,TRBD1,TGTGCCAGCAGTGAATCCTTCGGACAGGGCCCCTCTGGAAACACCATATATTTT,CASSESFGQGPSGNTIYF
-,TRBV6-5,TRBJ1-3,-,TGTGCCAGCAGTTACTCTCTGGGGTCGGGAGGAAACACCATATATTTT,CASSYSLGSGGNTIYF
few,TRBV27,TRBJ1-5,-,TGTGCCAGCAGTTTATGGAACAGGGGCAATCAGCCCCAGCATTTT,CASSLWNRGNQPQHF
-,TRBV5-1,TRBJ2-5,TRBD1,TGCGCCAGCAGCCCAACAGGGGGCAAAGAGACCCAGTACTTC,CASSPTGGKETQYF
-,TRBV2,TRBJ2-1,-,TGTGCCAGCAGTGAAGACAGGTACAATGAGCAGTTCTTC,CASSEDRYNEQFF
-,TRBV19,TRBJ2-7,-,TGTGCCAGTGCCGGGGCGGAGACCTCCTACGAGCAGTACTTC,CASAGAETSYEQYF
-,TRBV7-6,TRBJ2-2,TRBD1,TGTGCCAGCAGCCTCACCGACAGGGTAGATACCGGGGAGCTGTTTTTT,CASSLTDRVDTGELFF
once,TRBV6-6,TRBJ1-2,-,TGTGCCAGCAGTCGGGGGAATTATGGCTACACCTTC,CASSRGNYGYTF
-,TRBV10-3,TRBJ2-7,TRBD1,TGTGCCATCAGTCCCACGTCGGGACAGGGCTACGAGCAGTACTTC,CAISPTSGQGYEQYF
once,TRBV7-2,TRBJ2-3,-,TGTGCCAGCACCCCACGGCCCGGGGGAGGCACAGATACGCAGTATTTT,CASTPRPGGGTDTQYF
-,TRBV15,TRBJ2-5,-,TGTGCCACCAGCAGAGACTTACAAGAGACCCAGTACTTC,CATSRDLQETQYF
few,TRBV7-9,TRBJ1-5,-,TGTGCCAGCAGCAACGGACCGCTTATACAGCATTTT,CASSNGPLIQHF
once,TRBV6-5,TRBJ1-1,-,TGTGCCAGCACCCCCCTCCCGGGGTACACTGAAGCTTTCTTT,CASTPLPGYTEAFF
-,TRBV19,TRBJ1-1,-,TGTGCCAGTAGTATCGGACAAGAAGCTTTCTTT,CASSIGQEAFF
-,TRBV7-8,TRBJ2-7,-,TGTGCCAGCAGCCAACGTCCCGGTACTAGCAACGAGCAGTACTTC,CASSQRPGTSNEQYF